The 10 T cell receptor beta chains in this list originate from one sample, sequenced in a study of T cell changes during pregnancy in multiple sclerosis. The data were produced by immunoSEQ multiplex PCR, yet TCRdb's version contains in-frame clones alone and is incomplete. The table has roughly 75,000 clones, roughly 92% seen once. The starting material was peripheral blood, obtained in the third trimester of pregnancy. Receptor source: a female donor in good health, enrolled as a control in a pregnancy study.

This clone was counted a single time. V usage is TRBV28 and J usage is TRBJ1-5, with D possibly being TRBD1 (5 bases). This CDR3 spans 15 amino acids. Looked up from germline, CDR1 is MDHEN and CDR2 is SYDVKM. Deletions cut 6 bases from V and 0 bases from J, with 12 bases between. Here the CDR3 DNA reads TGTGCCAGCAGGAAAGGGGCATATAGCAATCAGCCCCAGCATTTT. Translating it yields CASRKGAYSNQPQHF. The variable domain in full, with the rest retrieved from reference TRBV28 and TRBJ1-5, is DVKVTQSSRYLVKRTGEKVFLECVQDMDHENMFWYRQDPGLGLRLIYFSYDVKMKEKGDIPEGYSVSREKKERFSLILESASTNQTSMYLCASRKGAYSNQPQHFGDGTRLSIL.

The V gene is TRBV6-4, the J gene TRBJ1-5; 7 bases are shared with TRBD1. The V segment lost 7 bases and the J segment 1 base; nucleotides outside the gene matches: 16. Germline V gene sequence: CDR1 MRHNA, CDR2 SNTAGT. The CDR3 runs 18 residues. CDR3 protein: CASTGVRRGGPSNQPQHF. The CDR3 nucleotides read TGTGCCAGCACCGGAGTTCGACGAGGGGGCCCGAGCAATCAGCCCCAGCATTTT.

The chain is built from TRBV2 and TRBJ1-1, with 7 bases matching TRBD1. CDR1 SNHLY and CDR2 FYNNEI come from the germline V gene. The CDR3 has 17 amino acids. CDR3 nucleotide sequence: TGTTCAGGATACTTTATTTATAAGGAACCAGGGGGAACTGAAGCTTTCTTT. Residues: CSGYFIYKEPGGTEAFF. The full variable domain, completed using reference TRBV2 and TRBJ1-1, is EPEVTQTPSHQVTQMGQEVILRCVPISNHLYFYWYRQILGQKVEFLVSFYNNEISEKSEIFDDQFSVERPDGSNFTLKIRSTKLEDSAMYFCSGYFIYKEPGGTEAFFGQGTRLTVV.

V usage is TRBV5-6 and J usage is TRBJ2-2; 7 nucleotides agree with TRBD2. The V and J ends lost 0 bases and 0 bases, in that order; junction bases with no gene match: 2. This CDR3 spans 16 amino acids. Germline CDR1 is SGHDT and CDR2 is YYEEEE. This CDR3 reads CASSLVGGANTGELFF. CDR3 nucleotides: TGTGCCAGCAGCTTGGTGGGGGGGGCGAACACCGGGGAGCTGTTTTTT.

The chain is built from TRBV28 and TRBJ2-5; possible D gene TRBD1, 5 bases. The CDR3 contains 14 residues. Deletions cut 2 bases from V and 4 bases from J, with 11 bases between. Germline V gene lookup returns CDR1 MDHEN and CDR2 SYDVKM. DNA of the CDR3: TGTGCCAGCAGTTTAGCAGGGCTCACAGAGACCCAGTACTTC. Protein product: CASSLAGLTETQYF.

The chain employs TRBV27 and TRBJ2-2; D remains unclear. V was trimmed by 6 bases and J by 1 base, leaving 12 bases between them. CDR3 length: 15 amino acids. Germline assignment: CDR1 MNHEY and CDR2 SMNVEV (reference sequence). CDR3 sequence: CASRSEARNTGELFF. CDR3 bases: TGTGCCAGCAGGAGTGAGGCCAGGAACACCGGGGAGCTGTTTTTT.

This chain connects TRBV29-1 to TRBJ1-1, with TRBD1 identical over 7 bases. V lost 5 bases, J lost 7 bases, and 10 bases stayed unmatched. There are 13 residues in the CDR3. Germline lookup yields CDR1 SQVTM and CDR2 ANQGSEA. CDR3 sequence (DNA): TGCAGCGTTCGGCGGGACAGTTGGAGTGAAGCTTTCTTT. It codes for CSVRRDSWSEAFF.

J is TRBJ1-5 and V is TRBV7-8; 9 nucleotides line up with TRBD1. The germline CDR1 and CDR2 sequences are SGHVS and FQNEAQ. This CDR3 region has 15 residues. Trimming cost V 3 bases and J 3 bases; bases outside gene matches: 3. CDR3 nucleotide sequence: TGTGCCAGCAGCTTGGGACAGGGATACAATCAGCCCCAGCATTTT. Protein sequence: CASSLGQGYNQPQHF.

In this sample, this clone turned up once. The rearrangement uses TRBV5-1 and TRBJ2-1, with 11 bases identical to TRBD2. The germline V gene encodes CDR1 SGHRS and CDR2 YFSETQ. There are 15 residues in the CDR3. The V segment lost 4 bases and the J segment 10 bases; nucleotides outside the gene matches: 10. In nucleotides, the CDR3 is TGCGCCAGCAGCGAACTAGCGGGGGCCCTCGTGGAGCAGTTCTTC. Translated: CASSELAGALVEQFF.

The CDR3 here is CASSLGVGTDTQYF. As DNA, the CDR3 is TGTGCCAGCAGTCTCGGGGTGGGCACAGATACGCAGTATTTT. The V gene is TRBV6-4, the J gene TRBJ2-3, with D tentatively TRBD2 (5 bases). V was trimmed by 5 bases and J by 1 base, leaving 10 bases between them. This CDR3 contains 14 residues. Germline V gene data show CDR1 as MRHNA and CDR2 as SNTAGT.